This TCR beta chain was profiled in a study of cytomegalovirus exposure and HLA in healthy donors. The primer mix had 60 Vbeta and 13 Jbeta primers. Measured with immunoSEQ multiplex PCR; TCRdb has only the in-frame clones, and not every one. The table includes 95,000 to 150,000 clones, 75% to 90% detected once. The CDR3 has 17 residues. Germline trimming cut 6 bases from V and 1 base from J; bases unmatched to any gene: 6. From germline, CDR1 is ENHRY and CDR2 SYGVKD. The source material was PBMCs. The rearrangement uses TRBV10-3 and TRBJ2-2; 12 bases fit TRBD2. This receptor was identified in a young man in good health and CMV-seropositive. The CDR3 sequence: CAIRPTLAGGNTGELFF. The CDR3 bases are TGTGCCATCAGGCCGACACTAGCGGGGGGGAACACCGGGGAGCTGTTTTTT.